The 28 T cell receptor beta chains presented below share a single source sample, sequenced in a study of cytotoxic CD8 clonotypes in ibrutinib-treated CLL. Using immunoSEQ multiplex PCR, the repertoire was profiled, and TCRdb retains in-frame clones only, with some absent. The profile shows around 310,000 clones, about 77% of them singletons. This specimen was PBMCs, taken before ibrutinib treatment. These receptors were taken from a human donor with chronic lymphocytic leukemia.

The chain uses TRBV6-5 and TRBJ2-1, with a possible D match to TRBD2 (7 bases). CDR1 MNHEY and CDR2 SVGAGI come from the germline V gene. The CDR3 runs to 15 residues. Trimming pared 6 bases from V and 8 bases from J, leaving 20 bases between. The CDR3, as DNA: TGTGCCAGCAGGAGGGGGGGAGGGGCCTCGCATGAGCAGTTCTTC. Its translation: CASRRGGGASHEQFF.

The chain carries TRBV27 and TRBJ1-2; perhaps TRBD1 as D (6 bases). Trimming left V 3 bases short and J 1 base short, with 9 bases between. Germline loops: CDR1 MNHEY, CDR2 SMNVEV (reference sequence). The CDR3 runs 14 residues. The CDR3, as DNA: TGTGCCAGCAGTTTTCGCAGGGGTAACTATGGCTACACCTTC. It codes for CASSFRRGNYGYTF.

This chain links TRBV5-1 with TRBJ2-7, with D possibly TRBD2 on 5 matching bases. The germline V gene encodes CDR1 SGHRS and CDR2 YFSETQ. There are 14 residues in the CDR3. The V gene lost 7 bases and the J gene lost 4 bases, with 18 bases spanning the gap. The CDR3 protein is CASEPGLNGYEQYF. The CDR3 DNA follows: TGCGCCAGCGAACCGGGGTTAAATGGGTACGAGCAGTACTTC.

The gene calls are TRBV29-1 and TRBJ2-1; a weak D match, TRBD2 (6 bases). This CDR3 has 14 amino acids. V was pared by 8 bases and J by 0 bases, with 14 bases between. CDR1 SQVTM and CDR2 ANQGSEA come from the germline V gene. CDR3 bases: TGCAGCCTTAGCGGTTTGAGCTCCTACAATGAGCAGTTCTTC. This sequence encodes CSLSGLSSYNEQFF.

The chain combines TRBV10-3 with TRBJ2-1, with 9 bases matching TRBD2. The CDR3 has 19 amino acids. The germline V gene has CDR1 ENHRY and CDR2 SYGVKD. J lost 5 bases, V lost 4 bases, and 18 bases had no gene match. CDR3 region: CAISVFGTSIVMRDNEQFF. The CDR3 DNA follows: TGTGCCATCAGTGTTTTTGGGACTAGCATTGTTATGCGGGACAATGAGCAGTTCTTC.

The CDR3 DNA follows: TGTGCCACCAGCAGTCTGGGGACAGGGAAATACTACGAGCAGTACTTC. The encoded protein is CATSSLGTGKYYEQYF. The V call is TRBV15, the J call TRBJ2-7, with 9 bases lining up with TRBD1. Germline-derived CDR1 and CDR2 are LNHNV and YYDKDF (reference sequence). With 3 bases clipped from V and 3 bases from J, the junction kept 9 bases outside the gene matches. CDR3 length: 16 residues.

This clone was detected only a few times. V usage is TRBV27 and J usage is TRBJ2-7; tentative D call: TRBD1 (5 bases). V dropped 0 bases and J dropped 0 bases, with 9 bases sitting between them. The germline gives CDR1 MNHEY, CDR2 SMNVEV (reference sequence). The CDR3 is 15 amino acids. CDR3 sequence (DNA): TGTGCCAGCAGTTTATCGATAGGGGCCTCCTACGAGCAGTACTTC. This translates into CASSLSIGASYEQYF.

The V gene is TRBV5-1, the J gene TRBJ2-3, with D uncertain. The CDR3 runs 13 residues. Germline loops: CDR1 SGHRS, CDR2 YFSETQ. Trimming cost V 2 bases and J 7 bases, with 11 bases left between them. The CDR3 DNA is TGCGCCAGCAGCTTACCGGACGAACATACGCAGTATTTT. It specifies CASSLPDEHTQYF.

The V and J genes are TRBV29-1 and TRBJ2-7; D is undetermined. This CDR3 spans 13 amino acids. Per germline, CDR1 SQVTM and CDR2 ANQGSEA. V lost 0 bases to trimming and J lost 1 base, with 7 bases between them. This CDR3 is CSVEDDESYEQYF. The CDR3 DNA is TGCAGCGTTGAAGACGACGAATCCTACGAGCAGTACTTC.

CDR3 sequence: CASSLEGDTQYF. DNA for the CDR3: TGTGCCAGCAGCTTGGAGGGGGATACGCAGTATTTT. The chain recombines TRBV7-6 with TRBJ2-3, with D tentatively TRBD2 (6 bases). Trimming took off 3 bases at V and 6 bases at J, with 7 bases between the two ends. The CDR3 loop spans 12 amino acids. The germline V gene encodes CDR1 SGHVS and CDR2 FNYEAQ.

V and J are TRBV7-3 and TRBJ2-2; no clear D gene. Between the trimmed V and J ends, which lost 7 bases and 2 bases, there was a span of 11 bases. Germline CDR1 SGHTA, CDR2 FQGTGA. The CDR3 contains 14 residues. CDR3 DNA sequence: TGTGCCAGCAACCGTCAAGGAAACACCGGGGAGCTGTTTTTT. Translation: CASNRQGNTGELFF.

V usage is TRBV15 and J usage is TRBJ2-4, with D maybe TRBD1 (6 bases). The CDR3 consists of 15 residues. Per the germline V gene, CDR1 is LNHNV and CDR2 is YYDKDF (reference sequence). Trimming took off 1 base at V and 5 bases at J, with 12 bases between the two ends. The CDR3: CATSRGQGSQNIQYF. The DNA of the CDR3 is TGTGCCACCAGCAGAGGTCAGGGGTCACAAAACATTCAGTACTTC.

CDR3 sequence reads: CASSLGTVAGELFF. CDR3 bases: TGTGCCAGCAGTCTTGGGACAGTAGCCGGGGAGCTGTTTTTT. V and J are TRBV25-1 and TRBJ2-2; 7 bases are shared with TRBD1. The germline CDR1 and CDR2 sequences are MGHDK and SYGVNS. The CDR3 sequence is 14 residues long. Trimming removed 5 bases from V and 6 bases from J; junction bases left unmatched: 6. The full variable domain, its missing parts supplied by reference TRBV25-1 and TRBJ2-2, is EADIYQTPRYLVIGTGKKITLECSQTMGHDKMYWYQQDPGMELHLIHYSYGVNSTEKGDLSSESTVSRIRTEHFPLTLESARPSHTSQYLCASSLGTVAGELFFGEGSRLTVL.

This clone was observed a handful of times. The CDR3 nucleotides read TGTGCCAGCAGTGGACTAGCGGATAACACCGGGGAGCTGTTTTTT. This encodes CASSGLADNTGELFF. The V call is TRBV28, the J call TRBJ2-2; TRBD2 matches 10 bases. This CDR3 is 15 amino acids long. Unmatched junction bases numbered 2, after V lost 5 bases and J lost 2 bases. Germline values: CDR1 MDHEN, CDR2 SYDVKM.

The chain combines TRBV5-1 with TRBJ2-7; TRBD2 agrees at 8 bases. Looked up from germline, CDR1 is SGHRS and CDR2 is YFSETQ. The CDR3 is 14 amino acids. With 5 bases clipped from V and 0 bases from J, the junction kept 4 bases outside the gene matches. The CDR3, as DNA: TGCGCCAGCAGTTTAGCGGGAAGCTCCTACGAGCAGTACTTC. Its translation: CASSLAGSSYEQYF.

This chain connects TRBV5-1 to TRBJ1-2; D gene ambiguous. V lost 0 bases and J 5 bases, leaving 5 bases between the germline ends. CDR1 and CDR2 (germline): SGHRS, YFSETQ. The CDR3 extends over 12 amino acids. This CDR3 is CASSLDGYGYTF. CDR3 DNA: TGCGCCAGCAGCTTGGATGGATATGGCTACACCTTC. The variable domain in full, completed from reference TRBV5-1 and TRBJ1-2, reads KAGVTQTPRYLIKTRGQQVTLSCSPISGHRSVSWYQQTPGQGLQFLFEYFSETQRNKGNFPGRFSGRQFSNSRSEMNVSTLELGDSALYLCASSLDGYGYTFGSGTRLTVV.

This chain links TRBV28 with TRBJ1-1; TRBD1 matches 7 bases. The V gene's germline CDR1 is MDHEN and CDR2 SYDVKM. This CDR3 is built from 14 residues. V lost 6 bases to trimming and J lost 7 bases; unmatched junction nucleotides: 11. The chain's CDR3 is CASSRDRERIEAFF. The CDR3 DNA follows: TGTGCCAGCAGCCGCGACAGGGAAAGGATTGAAGCTTTCTTT.

The chain carries TRBV4-3 and TRBJ1-2; 7 bases match TRBD1. With 4 bases clipped from V and 1 base from J, the junction kept 9 bases outside the gene matches. The germline V gene encodes CDR1 LGHNA and CDR2 YSLEER. This CDR3 region has 16 residues. The CDR3 DNA sequence: TGCGCCAGCAGCCCCAAACCAGGGGGTGTTAACTATGGCTACACCTTC. Its protein is CASSPKPGGVNYGYTF.

This clone was detected only a few times. This chain connects TRBV13 to TRBJ1-1, with D possibly being TRBD1 (5 bases). V lost 5 bases, J lost 4 bases, and 14 bases lay in between. From germline, CDR1 is PRHDT and CDR2 FYEKMQ (reference sequence). This CDR3 spans 14 amino acids. This CDR3 is CASSIRPGSTEAFF. CDR3 nucleotides: TGTGCCAGCAGCATTAGACCAGGGAGCACTGAAGCTTTCTTT.

The CDR3 DNA sequence: TGTGCCAGCTCACCTGACAGGGTGATGGGGGAGCAGTACTTC. It codes for CASSPDRVMGEQYF. This sequence joins TRBV18 and TRBJ2-7; the match to TRBD1 covers 7 bases. Unmatched junction bases numbered 9, after V lost 3 bases and J lost 7 bases. Looked up from germline, CDR1 is KGHSH and CDR2 is LQKENI. This CDR3 is built from 14 residues.

This clone was found once. This chain connects TRBV2 to TRBJ2-3; 10 bases align to TRBD2. Germline V CDR1 and CDR2: SNHLY, FYNNEI. After removal of 1 base from V and 0 bases from J, the junction contained 7 bases not matched to a gene. This CDR3 contains 18 residues. This CDR3 reads CASSEGTSGGGSTDTQYF. For the CDR3, the DNA is TGTGCCAGCAGTGAAGGGACTAGCGGAGGCGGAAGCACAGATACGCAGTATTTT.

This clone was observed a single time. V and J are TRBV7-8 and TRBJ2-3; 9 bases match TRBD2. Unmatched junction bases numbered 8, after V lost 5 bases and J lost 5 bases. The germline CDR1 and CDR2 sequences are SGHVS and FQNEAQ. The CDR3 extends over 15 amino acids. The CDR3 spells CASSELGGRGDTQYF. In DNA form, the CDR3 reads TGTGCCAGCAGCGAGCTGGGCGGGAGGGGAGATACGCAGTATTTT.

The rearrangement joins TRBV30 to TRBJ2-3; TRBD2 aligns across 7 bases. The CDR3 length is 14 residues. J gave up 2 bases and V 1 base, and 3 bases lay outside the gene matches. CDR1 is GTSNPN and CDR2 is SVGIG in the germline V gene (reference sequence). For the CDR3, the DNA is TGTGCCTGGAGTGCTAGCGGATACACAGATACGCAGTATTTT. This gives the protein CAWSASGYTDTQYF.

The chain is built from TRBV19 and TRBJ2-1, with 9 bases fitting TRBD2. Germline V lookup: CDR1 LNHDA, CDR2 SQIVND (reference sequence). Trimming removed 6 bases from V and 8 bases from J; junction bases left unmatched: 11. CDR3 length equals 15 residues. CDR3: CASRGLARHWDEQFF. The CDR3 DNA is TGTGCCAGTAGGGGACTAGCAAGACATTGGGATGAGCAGTTCTTC.

The chain recombines TRBV30 with TRBJ2-2; weak D call: TRBD1 (5 bases). V gave up 5 bases and J gave up 0 bases, with 13 bases separating them. The CDR3 length is 15 residues. The germline CDR1 and CDR2 sequences are GTSNPN and SVGIG (reference sequence). This CDR3 is CAWGADGSNTGELFF. The CDR3 DNA sequence: TGTGCCTGGGGGGCGGACGGCTCGAACACCGGGGAGCTGTTTTTT.

This CDR3 reads CASSATSGRVSSYEQYF. The DNA for the CDR3 is TGTGCCAGCAGCGCGACTAGCGGGAGGGTCAGCTCCTACGAGCAGTACTTC. This chain joins TRBV7-9 and TRBJ2-7; 14 bases are shared with TRBD2. This CDR3 region has 17 residues. Germline CDR1 reads SEHNR; CDR2 reads FQNEAQ (reference sequence). J was trimmed by 0 bases and V by 5 bases; bases with no gene match: 6.

The chain carries TRBV5-1 and TRBJ1-1, with a weak D call TRBD1 (5 bases). Trimming removed 0 bases at V and 4 bases at J, with 10 bases between. In germline, CDR1 is SGHRS, CDR2 YFSETQ. The CDR3 contains 14 residues. The CDR3 loop reads CASSLGGTVTEAFF. The CDR3 coding sequence is TGCGCCAGCAGCTTGGGCGGGACGGTCACTGAAGCTTTCTTT.

This clone was counted once. This chain uses TRBV2 with TRBJ1-1; D remains unclear. Trimming left V 6 bases short and J 6 bases short, with 5 bases between. CDR3 length: 10 amino acids. Looked up from germline, CDR1 is SNHLY and CDR2 is FYNNEI. The CDR3 DNA follows: TGTGCCAGCAGCTTGGCTGAAGCTTTCTTT. Translation: CASSLAEAFF.